This TCR beta chain was recovered during a study of shared clonotypes between healthy human individuals. Genomic DNA of every subset was divided equally among multiple immunoSEQ plates. Data came from immunoSEQ multiplex PCR; TCRdb stores just in-frame clones and leaves some out. The sample lists 2 million to 2.5 million clones, 93% occurring once. Each of the donors was a healthy adult who was HIV-negative and had not had a recent acute infection or vaccination. V lost 6 bases and J lost 5, with 10 bases in between. Germline values: CDR1 MDHEN, CDR2 SYDVKM. The CDR3 totals 12 residues. This chain uses TRBV28 with TRBJ1-2; D gene ambiguous. The sequence derives from a young man in good health. Some clones in this sample may be carry-over from other donors' samples. Sample: naive CD4+ T cells from PBMCs. Subset here: CD45RA+ positively selected. The CDR3: CASSHGRYGYTF. As DNA, the CDR3 is TGTGCCAGCAGCCACGGCCGATATGGCTACACCTTC.